These 24 T cell receptor beta chains originate from one sample sequenced in a study of blood T cell repertoires in COVID-19. Profiled with immunoSEQ multiplex PCR; TCRdb holds only in-frame clones, not every one. The sample includes roughly 40,000 clones, nearly 90% seen only once; the top ten take about 2.6%. The sequencing input was peripheral blood. These receptors were obtained from a man aged 50 or older with active COVID-19.

The V and J genes are TRBV7-9 and TRBJ2-7; 8 bases align to TRBD1. This CDR3 spans 14 amino acids. The V and J ends lost 8 bases and 0 bases, in that order; junction bases with no gene match: 6. Germline values: CDR1 SEHNR, CDR2 FQNEAQ (reference sequence). The CDR3 is CASGSGGSSYEQYF. In DNA form, the CDR3 reads TGTGCCAGCGGGTCAGGGGGCAGCTCCTACGAGCAGTACTTC.

The chain recombines TRBV4-2 with TRBJ2-3, with D perhaps matching TRBD2 (6 bases). The CDR3 loop spans 16 amino acids. Germline CDR1 and CDR2: LGHNA and YNFKEQ. V was trimmed by 1 base and J by 3 bases, leaving 14 bases between them. The CDR3 loop is CASSQGMEGGTDTQYF. In DNA form, the CDR3 reads TGTGCCAGCAGCCAAGGGATGGAGGGTGGGACAGATACGCAGTATTTT.

The chain recombines TRBV6-1 with TRBJ2-7; 12 nucleotides match TRBD2. V was clipped by 2 bases and J by 6 bases; unmatched bases: 5. The germline CDR1 and CDR2 sequences are MNHNS and SASEGT. This CDR3 has 15 amino acids. The DNA for the CDR3 is TGTGCCAGCAGTGAACTAGCGGGGGGGCAAGGCGAGCAGTACTTC. Amino acids: CASSELAGGQGEQYF.

V usage is TRBV6-5 and J usage is TRBJ1-2, with D possibly being TRBD1 (6 bases). The germline V gene has CDR1 MNHEY and CDR2 SVGAGI. This CDR3 region has 13 residues. V shed 0 bases and J shed 7 bases, with 9 bases lying between them. The CDR3 sequence is CASSYSTGRGYTF. In nucleotides, the CDR3 is TGTGCCAGCAGTTACTCGACAGGTCGTGGCTACACCTTC.

The chain employs TRBV7-8 and TRBJ2-2, with 8 nucleotides matching TRBD2. The junction had 6 bases not matched to a gene; V was cut back by 1 base and J by 5 bases. CDR1 and CDR2 (germline): SGHVS, FQNEAQ. The CDR3 contains 16 residues. In nucleotides, the CDR3 is TGTGCCAGCAGCTTAGTCATACTAGCGGATACCGGGGAGCTGTTTTTT. Translated: CASSLVILADTGELFF.

V and J are TRBV14 and TRBJ2-5; TRBD2 aligns across 7 bases. Germline-derived CDR1 and CDR2 are SGHDN and FVKESK. The CDR3 contains 16 residues. V was clipped by 2 bases and J by 1 base; unmatched bases: 7. CDR3 sequence: CASSQLLIAGQETQYF. The CDR3 coding sequence is TGTGCCAGCAGCCAACTGCTAATAGCGGGCCAAGAGACCCAGTACTTC.

The chain couples TRBV12-5 to TRBJ2-2; weak D call: TRBD1 (6 bases). Deletions cut 6 bases from V and 5 bases from J, with 10 bases between. The V gene's germline CDR1 is LGHNT and CDR2 FRNRAP. The CDR3 runs 13 residues. The CDR3 protein is CASGSGTTGELFF. The CDR3 nucleotides read TGTGCTAGTGGCTCCGGGACAACCGGGGAGCTGTTTTTT.

This chain links TRBV10-3 with TRBJ1-2, with D possibly TRBD1 on 6 matching bases. Trimming pared 5 bases from V and 3 bases from J, leaving 10 bases between. The CDR3 contains 13 residues. The V gene's germline CDR1 is ENHRY and CDR2 SYGVKD. CDR3 amino acids: CAISRQEDYGYTF. Written as DNA, the CDR3 is TGTGCCATCAGTAGACAGGAAGACTATGGCTACACCTTC.

V usage is TRBV19 and J usage is TRBJ1-4; 8 nucleotides line up with TRBD1. The CDR3 totals 15 residues. Germline V gene sequence: CDR1 LNHDA, CDR2 SQIVND (reference sequence). The V gene end was trimmed by 9 bases and the J gene end by 8 bases; junction bases not matched to a gene: 14. The CDR3: CASIELDRGREKLFF. DNA of the CDR3: TGTGCCAGCATCGAACTAGACAGGGGCAGGGAAAAACTGTTTTTT. The full variable domain, in which reference TRBV19 and TRBJ1-4 provide the parts outside the CDR3, is DGGITQSPKYLFRKEGQNVTLSCEQNLNHDAMYWYRQDPGQGLRLIYYSQIVNDFQKGDIAEGYSVSREKKESFPLTVTSAQKNPTAFYLCASIELDRGREKLFFGSGTQLSVL.

The CDR3 protein is CASSGTAATNEKLFF. For the CDR3, the DNA is TGTGCCAGTAGTGGGACAGCTGCAACTAATGAAAAACTGTTTTTT. The chain couples TRBV19 to TRBJ1-4; TRBD1 aligns across 7 bases. CDR1 is LNHDA and CDR2 is SQIVND in the germline V gene (reference sequence). Trimming at V came to 5 bases and at J to 0 bases, leaving 3 bases not matched to a gene. The CDR3 runs 15 residues.

The chain is built from TRBV6-2 or TRBV6-3 and TRBJ2-2; 12 nucleotides agree with TRBD2. J lost 4 bases, V lost 3 bases, and 9 bases had no gene match. There are 18 residues in the CDR3. CDR1 and CDR2 from the germline V gene are MNHEY and SVGEGT. The CDR3 sequence: CASSYRRLAGVSTGELFF. In nucleotides, the CDR3 is TGTGCCAGCAGTTATCGGAGACTAGCGGGGGTTTCCACCGGGGAGCTGTTTTTT.

The CDR3 loop reads CASSLMSDSPLHF. The CDR3 DNA sequence: TGTGCCAGCAGCTTAATGTCAGATTCACCCCTCCACTTT. This chain links TRBV7-3 with TRBJ1-6; D gene uncertain. Trimming pared 1 base from V and 8 bases from J, leaving 6 bases between. The CDR3 contains 13 residues. Germline assignment: CDR1 SGHTA and CDR2 FQGTGA.

The CDR3 is CASQSGVGEQYF. The CDR3 DNA sequence: TGTGCCAGCCAATCGGGGGTGGGAGAGCAGTACTTC. This chain uses TRBV6-5 with TRBJ2-7, with TRBD2 as a possible D gene (6 bases). Deletions cut 8 bases from V and 7 bases from J, with 15 bases between. The germline V gene encodes CDR1 MNHEY and CDR2 SVGAGI. The CDR3 is 12 residues long.

The rearrangement uses TRBV11-2 and TRBJ2-2, with D unclear. With 5 bases removed from V and 6 bases from J, the gap between germline ends came to 10 bases. CDR1 is SGHAT, CDR2 FQNNGV, per germline. The CDR3 covers 13 residues. The CDR3, as DNA: TGTGCCAGCAGCGAGATAGTTCCCGGGGAGCTGTTTTTT. Amino acids: CASSEIVPGELFF.

The chain carries TRBV5-1 and TRBJ2-5; maybe TRBD2 (7 bases). The CDR3 runs 18 residues. Germline values: CDR1 SGHRS, CDR2 YFSETQ. Deletions cut 2 bases from V and 2 bases from J, with 22 bases between. The CDR3 region has the DNA TGCGCCAGCAGCTTATCCCCAGGGGTAAGCGGGGCACAAGAGACCCAGTACTTC. Translating it yields CASSLSPGVSGAQETQYF.

This clone has only a few counts. The J gene is TRBJ2-7, the V gene TRBV9, with a possible D match to TRBD2 (6 bases). The CDR3 loop spans 15 amino acids. Germline CDR1 is SGDLS and CDR2 is YYNGEE. The V end was cut by 0 bases, the J end by 7 bases, with 17 bases between. The CDR3 spells CASSVVGGAPGEQYF. The CDR3 DNA reads as TGTGCCAGCAGCGTAGTCGGCGGGGCCCCGGGGGAGCAGTACTTC.

J is TRBJ2-2 and V is TRBV3-1 (or the pseudogene TRBV3-2); 12 bases agree with TRBD2. The CDR3 runs 17 residues. Germline V CDR1 and CDR2: LGHDT, YNNKEL (reference sequence). With 7 bases clipped from V and 1 base from J, the junction kept 7 bases outside the gene matches. The CDR3 region is CASTPGLAGWNTGELFF. The CDR3 DNA follows: TGTGCCAGCACTCCTGGACTAGCGGGGTGGAACACCGGGGAGCTGTTTTTT.

The V call is TRBV6-5, the J call TRBJ2-2; TRBD2 might be the D (5 bases). V was shortened by 8 bases and J by 5 bases, with 18 bases between the two germline ends. There are 15 residues in the CDR3. The germline V gene has CDR1 MNHEY and CDR2 SVGAGI. The CDR3: CASPSRDAETGELFF. For the CDR3, the DNA is TGTGCCAGCCCCAGTCGGGATGCTGAAACCGGGGAGCTGTTTTTT.

This clone was detected only once. The V and J genes are TRBV19 and TRBJ1-1; TRBD1 matches 9 bases. Germline CDR1 is LNHDA and CDR2 is SQIVND (reference sequence). This CDR3 spans 13 amino acids. The ends lost 5 bases at V and 10 bases at J; junction bases unmatched: 8. The DNA of the CDR3 is TGTGCCAGTAGTCCGGGACAGGGTGATAGAGCTTTCTTT. Translated, it gives CASSPGQGDRAFF.

V is TRBV10-3 and J is TRBJ1-3; 11 bases fit TRBD1. Germline CDR1 ENHRY, CDR2 SYGVKD. The CDR3 is 14 residues long. J gave up 2 bases and V 9 bases, and 3 bases lay outside the gene matches. DNA for the CDR3: TGTGCCATTAGGACAGGGGGCCCTGGAAACACCATATATTTT. Translated: CAIRTGGPGNTIYF.

The V and J genes are TRBV7-9 and TRBJ2-5; 8 bases line up with TRBD2. Germline lookup yields CDR1 SEHNR and CDR2 FQNEAQ (reference sequence). V lost 5 bases to trimming and J lost 1 base; unmatched junction nucleotides: 3. The CDR3 runs to 14 residues. CDR3 amino acids: CASSVTSGQETQYF. CDR3 nucleotide sequence: TGTGCCAGCAGCGTCACTAGCGGCCAAGAGACCCAGTACTTC. The whole variable domain, filled in from reference TRBV7-9 and TRBJ2-5, reads DTGVSQNPRHKITKRGQNVTFRCDPISEHNRLYWYRQTLGQGPEFLTYFQNEAQLEKSRLLSDRFSAERPKGSFSTLEIQRTEQGDSAMYLCASSVTSGQETQYFGPGTRLLVL.

The chain uses TRBV6-1 and TRBJ2-7; possible D gene TRBD2, 5 bases. V was trimmed by 2 bases and J by 0 bases, leaving 11 bases between them. CDR1 MNHNS and CDR2 SASEGT come from the germline V gene. This CDR3 comprises 15 residues. This CDR3 reads CASSEQEADSYEQYF. The CDR3, as DNA: TGTGCCAGCAGTGAACAGGAGGCAGACTCCTACGAGCAGTACTTC.

V and J are TRBV6-5 and TRBJ2-1; maybe TRBD1 (6 bases). The CDR3 consists of 13 residues. CDR1 and CDR2 (germline): MNHEY, SVGAGI. Trimming removed 8 bases from V and 3 bases from J, with 11 bases in between. As DNA, the CDR3 is TGTGCCAGCGGGAGACAGGACTACAATGAGCAGTTCTTC. Encoded protein: CASGRQDYNEQFF.

This chain joins TRBV29-1 and TRBJ2-1; 9 bases are shared with TRBD2. The CDR3 runs to 14 residues. The germline V gene encodes CDR1 SQVTM and CDR2 ANQGSEA. The V segment lost 3 bases and the J segment 2 bases; nucleotides outside the gene matches: 2. CDR3: CSVDGGGAYNEQFF. The DNA for the CDR3 is TGCAGCGTTGATGGCGGGGGGGCCTACAATGAGCAGTTCTTC.